The source of this TCR beta chain is a study of OX40 agonist ivuxolimab in advanced cancers. Looking at the study overall: The patients got ivuxolimab, which is an agonistic anti-OX40 (CD134) antibody. Partial responses, seen in three patients, involved one hepatocellular carcinoma and two cutaneous melanomas. Dose-escalation cases comprised hepatocellular carcinoma, melanoma, renal cell or head and neck cancer.

With regard to this clone: The antigen is unknown.

Repertoires were generated with immunoSEQ multiplex PCR, while TCRdb's copy carries only in-frame clones and drops some. In the table there are 25,000 to 35,000 clones, 86% of which are singletons. Study outcomes and limitations: Expanded clones were, on average, more numerous among CD8+ T cells than CD4+.

V was clipped by 4 bases and J by 0 bases, with 13 bases between them. Looked up from germline, CDR1 is KGHSH and CDR2 is LQKENI. The length of the CDR3 is 17 residues. This specimen consisted of CD4+ or CD8+ T cells sorted from blood, obtained in a trial of the OX40 agonist ivuxolimab. The origin of this receptor is an adult with an advanced solid tumor such as melanoma, head and neck, liver or kidney cancer. The chain combines TRBV18 with TRBJ2-6; no clear D gene. The CDR3 coding sequence is TGTGCCAGCTCACTCTCCTCAGGAAGCTCTGGGGCCAACGTCCTGACTTTC. Translation gives CASSLSSGSSGANVLTF.